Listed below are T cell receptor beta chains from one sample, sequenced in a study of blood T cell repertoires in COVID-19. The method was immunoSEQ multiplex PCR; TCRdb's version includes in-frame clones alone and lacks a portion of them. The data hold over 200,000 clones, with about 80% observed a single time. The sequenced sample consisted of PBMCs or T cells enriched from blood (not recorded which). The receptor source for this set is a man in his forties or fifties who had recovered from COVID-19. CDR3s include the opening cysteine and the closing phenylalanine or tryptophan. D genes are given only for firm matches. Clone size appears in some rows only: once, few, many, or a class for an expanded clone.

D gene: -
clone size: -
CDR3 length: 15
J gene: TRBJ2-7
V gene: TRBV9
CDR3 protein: CASSVAVGAPYEQYF
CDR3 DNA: TGTGCCAGCAGCGTAGCTGTGGGGGCGCCCTACGAGCAGTACTTC

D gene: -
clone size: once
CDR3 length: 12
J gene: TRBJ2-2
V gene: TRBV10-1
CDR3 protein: CASSIPTGELFF
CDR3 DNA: TGCGCCAGCAGCATTCCAACCGGGGAGCTGTTTTTT

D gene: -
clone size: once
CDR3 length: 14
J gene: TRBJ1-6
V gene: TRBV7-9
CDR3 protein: CASSLEWRDSPLHF
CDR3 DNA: TGTGCCAGCAGCTTAGAGTGGAGGGATTCACCCCTCCACTTT

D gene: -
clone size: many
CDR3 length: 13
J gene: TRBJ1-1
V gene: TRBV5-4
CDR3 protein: CASSAAQNTEAFF
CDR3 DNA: TGTGCCAGCAGCGCCGCACAGAACACTGAAGCTTTCTTT

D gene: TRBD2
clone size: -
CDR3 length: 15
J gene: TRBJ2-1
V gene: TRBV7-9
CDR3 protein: CASSTTSGRMHEQFF
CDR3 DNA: TGTGCCAGCAGCACCACTAGCGGGAGGATGCATGAGCAGTTCTTC

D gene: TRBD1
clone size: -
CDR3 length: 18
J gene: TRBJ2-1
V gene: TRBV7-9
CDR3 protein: CASSPQKTGYDAYNEQFF
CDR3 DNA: TGTGCCAGCAGCCCACAAAAGACAGGGTATGACGCCTACAATGAGCAGTTCTTC

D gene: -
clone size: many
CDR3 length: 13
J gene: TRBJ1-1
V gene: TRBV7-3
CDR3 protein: CASSDTGSTEAFF
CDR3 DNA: TGTGCCAGCAGCGACACAGGGTCCACTGAAGCTTTCTTT

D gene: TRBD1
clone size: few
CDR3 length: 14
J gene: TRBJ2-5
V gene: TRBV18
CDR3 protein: CASSPGTGKETQYF
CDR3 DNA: TGTGCCAGCTCACCAGGGACAGGGAAGGAGACCCAGTACTTC

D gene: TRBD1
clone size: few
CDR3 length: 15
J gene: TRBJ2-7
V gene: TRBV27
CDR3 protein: CASSRNGDSNYEQYF
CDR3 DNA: TGTGCCAGCAGTCGAAATGGGGACAGTAACTACGAGCAGTACTTC

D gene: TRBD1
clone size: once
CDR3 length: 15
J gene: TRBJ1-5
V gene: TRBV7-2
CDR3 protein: CASSFTTGANQPQHF
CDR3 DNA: TGTGCCAGCAGCTTTACGACAGGGGCAAATCAGCCCCAGCATTTT

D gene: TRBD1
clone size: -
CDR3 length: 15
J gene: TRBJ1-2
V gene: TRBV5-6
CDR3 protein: CASSFGQGAPGGYTF
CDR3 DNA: TGTGCCAGCAGCTTTGGACAGGGGGCGCCGGGTGGCTACACCTTC

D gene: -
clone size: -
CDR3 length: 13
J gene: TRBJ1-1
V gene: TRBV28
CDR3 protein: CASSPSGRTEAFF
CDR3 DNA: TGTGCCAGCAGTCCATCAGGGAGGACTGAAGCTTTCTTT

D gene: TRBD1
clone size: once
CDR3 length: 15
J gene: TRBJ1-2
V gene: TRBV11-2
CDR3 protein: CASSPGTGGFYGYTF
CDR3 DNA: TGTGCCAGCAGCCCCGGGACAGGGGGCTTCTATGGCTACACCTTC

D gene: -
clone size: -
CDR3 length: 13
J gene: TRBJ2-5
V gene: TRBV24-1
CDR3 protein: CATSDFDQETQYF
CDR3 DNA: TGTGCCACCAGTGATTTCGACCAAGAGACCCAGTACTTC

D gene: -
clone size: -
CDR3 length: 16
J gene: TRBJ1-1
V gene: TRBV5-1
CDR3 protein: CASSFDRRNMNTEAFF
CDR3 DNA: TGCGCCAGCAGCTTTGACAGGCGGAACATGAACACTGAAGCTTTCTTT

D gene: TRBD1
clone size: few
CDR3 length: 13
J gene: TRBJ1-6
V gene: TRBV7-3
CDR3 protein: CASSIQGDSPLHF
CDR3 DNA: TGTGCCAGCAGCATACAGGGGGACTCACCCCTCCACTTT